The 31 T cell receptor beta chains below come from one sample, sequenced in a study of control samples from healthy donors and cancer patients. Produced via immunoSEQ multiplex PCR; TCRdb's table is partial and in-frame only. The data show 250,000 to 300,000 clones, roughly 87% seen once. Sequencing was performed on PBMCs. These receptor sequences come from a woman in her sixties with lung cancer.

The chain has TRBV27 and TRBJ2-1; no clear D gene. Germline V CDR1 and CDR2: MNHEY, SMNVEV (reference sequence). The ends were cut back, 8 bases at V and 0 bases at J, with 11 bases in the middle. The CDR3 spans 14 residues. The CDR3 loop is CASGTMTSYNEQFF. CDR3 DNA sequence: TGTGCCAGCGGCACAATGACCTCCTACAATGAGCAGTTCTTC.

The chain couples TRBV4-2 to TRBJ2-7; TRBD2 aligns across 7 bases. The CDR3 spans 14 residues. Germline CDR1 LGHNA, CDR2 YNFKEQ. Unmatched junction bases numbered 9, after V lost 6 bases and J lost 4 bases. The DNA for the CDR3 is TGTGCCAGCAGTCCGGGGAGGGGCGGGTACGAGCAGTACTTC. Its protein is CASSPGRGGYEQYF.

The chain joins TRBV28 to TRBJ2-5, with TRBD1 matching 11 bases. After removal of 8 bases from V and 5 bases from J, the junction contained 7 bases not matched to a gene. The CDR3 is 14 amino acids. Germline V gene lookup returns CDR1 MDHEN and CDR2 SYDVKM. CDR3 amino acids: CASGGQGARETQYF. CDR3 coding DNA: TGTGCCAGCGGAGGACAGGGGGCGCGGGAGACCCAGTACTTC.

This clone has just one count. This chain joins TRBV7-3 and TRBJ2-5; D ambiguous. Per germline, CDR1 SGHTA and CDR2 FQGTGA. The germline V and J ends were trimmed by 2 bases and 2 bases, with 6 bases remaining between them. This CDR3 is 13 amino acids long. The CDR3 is CASSLFLQETQYF. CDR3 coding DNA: TGTGCCAGCAGCTTATTCCTACAAGAGACCCAGTACTTC.

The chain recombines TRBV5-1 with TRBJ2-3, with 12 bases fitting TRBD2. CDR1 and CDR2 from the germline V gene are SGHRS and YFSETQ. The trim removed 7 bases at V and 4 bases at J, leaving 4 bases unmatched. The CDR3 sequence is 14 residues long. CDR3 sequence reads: CASGLAGRADTQYF. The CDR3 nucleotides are TGCGCCAGCGGACTAGCGGGGAGAGCAGATACGCAGTATTTT.

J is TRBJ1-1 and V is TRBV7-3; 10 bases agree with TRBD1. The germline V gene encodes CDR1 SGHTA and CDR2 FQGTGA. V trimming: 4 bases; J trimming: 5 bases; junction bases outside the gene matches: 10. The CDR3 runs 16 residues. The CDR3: CASSSDRGRRRTEAFF. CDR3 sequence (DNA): TGTGCCAGCAGCTCAGACAGGGGGCGAAGGAGGACTGAAGCTTTCTTT.

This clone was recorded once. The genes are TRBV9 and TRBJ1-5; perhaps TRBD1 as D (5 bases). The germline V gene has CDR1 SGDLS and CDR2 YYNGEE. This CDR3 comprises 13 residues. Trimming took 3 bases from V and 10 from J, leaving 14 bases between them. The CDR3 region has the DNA TGTGCCAGCAGCGGTGACCGGGGGGGACCCCAGCATTTT. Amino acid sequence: CASSGDRGGPQHF.

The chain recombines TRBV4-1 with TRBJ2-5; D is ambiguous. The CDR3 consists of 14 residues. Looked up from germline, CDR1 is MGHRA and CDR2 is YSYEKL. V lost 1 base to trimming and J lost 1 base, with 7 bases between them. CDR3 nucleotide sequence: TGCGCCAGCAGCCAAGCGACCCCCCAAGAGACCCAGTACTTC. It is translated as CASSQATPQETQYF.

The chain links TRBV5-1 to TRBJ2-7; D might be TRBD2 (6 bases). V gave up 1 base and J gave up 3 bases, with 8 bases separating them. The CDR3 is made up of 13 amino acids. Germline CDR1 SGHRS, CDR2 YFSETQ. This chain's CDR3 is CASSLTAGYEQYF. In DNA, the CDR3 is TGCGCCAGCAGCTTGACAGCGGGCTACGAGCAGTACTTC. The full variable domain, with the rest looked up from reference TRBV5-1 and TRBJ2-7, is KAGVTQTPRYLIKTRGQQVTLSCSPISGHRSVSWYQQTPGQGLQFLFEYFSETQRNKGNFPGRFSGRQFSNSRSEMNVSTLELGDSALYLCASSLTAGYEQYFGPGTRLTVT.

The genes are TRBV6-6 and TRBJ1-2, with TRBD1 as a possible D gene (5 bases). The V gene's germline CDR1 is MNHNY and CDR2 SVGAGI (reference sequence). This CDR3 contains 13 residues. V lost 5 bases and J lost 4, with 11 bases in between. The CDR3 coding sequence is TGTGCCAGCAGTAAGGGGATGATCTATGGCTACACCTTC. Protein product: CASSKGMIYGYTF.

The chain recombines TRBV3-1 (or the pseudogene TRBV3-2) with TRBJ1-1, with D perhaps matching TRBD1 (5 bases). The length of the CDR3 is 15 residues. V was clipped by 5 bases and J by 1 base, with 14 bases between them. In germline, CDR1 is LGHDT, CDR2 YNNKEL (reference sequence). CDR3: CASSAKVGGNTEAFF. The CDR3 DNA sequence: TGTGCCAGCAGCGCCAAGGTTGGGGGGAACACTGAAGCTTTCTTT.

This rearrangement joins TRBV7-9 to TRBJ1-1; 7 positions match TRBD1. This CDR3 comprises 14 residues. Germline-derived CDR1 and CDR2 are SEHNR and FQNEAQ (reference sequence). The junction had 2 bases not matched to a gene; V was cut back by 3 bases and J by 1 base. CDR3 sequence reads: CASSFGTANTEAFF. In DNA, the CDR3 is TGTGCCAGCAGCTTCGGGACAGCGAACACTGAAGCTTTCTTT.

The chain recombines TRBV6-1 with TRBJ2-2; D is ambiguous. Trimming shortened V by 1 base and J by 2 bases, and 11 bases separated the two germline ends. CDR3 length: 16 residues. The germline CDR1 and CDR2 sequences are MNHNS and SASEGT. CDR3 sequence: CASSEVLPGNTGELFF. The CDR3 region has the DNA TGTGCCAGCAGTGAAGTTTTGCCGGGTAACACCGGGGAGCTGTTTTTT.

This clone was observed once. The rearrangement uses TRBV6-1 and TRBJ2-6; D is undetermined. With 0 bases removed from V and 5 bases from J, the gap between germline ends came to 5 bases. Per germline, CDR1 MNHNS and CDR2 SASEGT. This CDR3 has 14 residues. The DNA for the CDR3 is TGTGCCAGCAGTGAAGCCCCCAGGGCCAACGTCCTGACTTTC. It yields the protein CASSEAPRANVLTF.

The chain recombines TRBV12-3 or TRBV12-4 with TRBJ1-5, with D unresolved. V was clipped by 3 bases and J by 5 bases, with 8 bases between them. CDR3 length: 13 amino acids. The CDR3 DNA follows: TGTGCCAGCAGTTTGTCCCGAGATCAGCCCCAGCATTTT. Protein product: CASSLSRDQPQHF.

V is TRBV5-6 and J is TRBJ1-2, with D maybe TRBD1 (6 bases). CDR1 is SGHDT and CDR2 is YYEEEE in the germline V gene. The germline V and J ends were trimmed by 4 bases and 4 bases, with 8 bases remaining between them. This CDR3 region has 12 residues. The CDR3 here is CASSQTGYGYTF. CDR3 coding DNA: TGTGCCAGCAGCCAGACAGGCTATGGCTACACCTTC.

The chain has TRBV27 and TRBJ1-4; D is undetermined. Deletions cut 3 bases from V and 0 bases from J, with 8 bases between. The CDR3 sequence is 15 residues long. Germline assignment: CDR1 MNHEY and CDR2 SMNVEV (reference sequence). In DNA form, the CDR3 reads TGTGCCAGCAGTTTCCAGCTAGCAACTAATGAAAAACTGTTTTTT. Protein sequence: CASSFQLATNEKLFF.

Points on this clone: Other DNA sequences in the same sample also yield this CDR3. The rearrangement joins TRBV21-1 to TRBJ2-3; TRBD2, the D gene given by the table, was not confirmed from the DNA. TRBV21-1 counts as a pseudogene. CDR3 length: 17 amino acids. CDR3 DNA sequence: TGTGCCAGCAGACTCGAAAACGCGGAGGGATGCCCAGATACGCAGTATTTT. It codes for CASRLENAEGCPDTQYF.

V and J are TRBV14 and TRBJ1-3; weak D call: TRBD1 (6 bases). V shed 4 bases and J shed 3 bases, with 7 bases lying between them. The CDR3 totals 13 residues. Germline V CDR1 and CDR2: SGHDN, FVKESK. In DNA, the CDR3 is TGTGCCAGCAGCCTACAGGGTGGAAACACCATATATTTT. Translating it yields CASSLQGGNTIYF.

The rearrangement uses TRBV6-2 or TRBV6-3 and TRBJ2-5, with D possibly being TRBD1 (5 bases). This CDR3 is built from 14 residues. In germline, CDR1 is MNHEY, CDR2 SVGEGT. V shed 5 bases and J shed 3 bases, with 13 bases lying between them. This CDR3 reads CASSPRAREETQYF. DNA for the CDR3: TGTGCCAGCAGTCCCCGGGCCAGGGAAGAGACCCAGTACTTC.

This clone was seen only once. The CDR3 DNA reads TGTGCCAGCAGCGTAGCTGGGAATAGGGGGGAAAAACTGTTTTTT. Its protein is CASSVAGNRGEKLFF. The rearrangement joins TRBV9 to TRBJ1-4; possible D gene TRBD1, 6 bases. V dropped 0 bases and J dropped 8 bases, with 14 bases sitting between them. Germline values: CDR1 SGDLS, CDR2 YYNGEE. The CDR3 covers 15 residues.

For the CDR3, the DNA is TGCGCCAGCAGCCGAGGGACTAGCGGACAAGAGACCCAGTACTTC. It yields the protein CASSRGTSGQETQYF. This sequence joins TRBV5-1 and TRBJ2-5, with 11 bases fitting TRBD2. Trimming removed 4 bases from V and 2 bases from J; junction bases left unmatched: 4. The CDR3 spans 15 residues. Looked up from germline, CDR1 is SGHRS and CDR2 is YFSETQ. The variable domain in full, completed from reference TRBV5-1 and TRBJ2-5, reads KAGVTQTPRYLIKTRGQQVTLSCSPISGHRSVSWYQQTPGQGLQFLFEYFSETQRNKGNFPGRFSGRQFSNSRSEMNVSTLELGDSALYLCASSRGTSGQETQYFGPGTRLLVL.

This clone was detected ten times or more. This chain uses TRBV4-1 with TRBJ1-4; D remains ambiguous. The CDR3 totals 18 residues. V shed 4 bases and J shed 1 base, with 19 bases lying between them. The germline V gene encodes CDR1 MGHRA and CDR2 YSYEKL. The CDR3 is CASSPRASQPRTNEKLFF. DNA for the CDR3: TGCGCCAGCAGCCCCCGGGCCTCGCAGCCCCGAACTAATGAAAAACTGTTTTTT.

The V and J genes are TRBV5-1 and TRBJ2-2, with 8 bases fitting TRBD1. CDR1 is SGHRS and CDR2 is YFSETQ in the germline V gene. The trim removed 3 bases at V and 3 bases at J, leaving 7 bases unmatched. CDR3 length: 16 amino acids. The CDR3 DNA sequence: TGCGCCAGCAGCTCGCAGGGGGCAGGTGACACCGGGGAGCTGTTTTTT. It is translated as CASSSQGAGDTGELFF.

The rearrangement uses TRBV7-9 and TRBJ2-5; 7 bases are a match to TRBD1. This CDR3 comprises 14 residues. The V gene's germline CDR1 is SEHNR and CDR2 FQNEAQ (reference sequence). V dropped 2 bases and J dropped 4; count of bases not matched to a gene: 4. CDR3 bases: TGTGCCAGCAGCTTAATCCGGACAGGAGAGACCCAGTACTTC. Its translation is CASSLIRTGETQYF.

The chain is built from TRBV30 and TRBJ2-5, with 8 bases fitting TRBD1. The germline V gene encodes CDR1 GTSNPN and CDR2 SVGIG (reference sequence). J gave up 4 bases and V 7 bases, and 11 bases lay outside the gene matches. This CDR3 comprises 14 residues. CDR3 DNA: TGTGCCTCTCGAACAGGGGGTAGGCGAGAGACCCAGTACTTC. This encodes CASRTGGRRETQYF.

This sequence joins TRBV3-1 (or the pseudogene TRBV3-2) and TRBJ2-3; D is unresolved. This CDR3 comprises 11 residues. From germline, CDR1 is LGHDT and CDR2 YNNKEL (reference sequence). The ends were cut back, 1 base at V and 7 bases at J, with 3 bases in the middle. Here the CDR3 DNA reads TGTGCCAGCAGCCAAGGAAATACGCAGTATTTT. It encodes CASSQGNTQYF.

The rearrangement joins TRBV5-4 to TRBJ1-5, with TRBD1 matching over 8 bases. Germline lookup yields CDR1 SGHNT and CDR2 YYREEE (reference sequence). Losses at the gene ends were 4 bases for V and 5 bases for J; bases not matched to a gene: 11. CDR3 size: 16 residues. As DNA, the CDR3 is TGTGCCAGCAGCCTTTGGACAGGGTCGAGGGATCAGCCCCAGCATTTT. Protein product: CASSLWTGSRDQPQHF.

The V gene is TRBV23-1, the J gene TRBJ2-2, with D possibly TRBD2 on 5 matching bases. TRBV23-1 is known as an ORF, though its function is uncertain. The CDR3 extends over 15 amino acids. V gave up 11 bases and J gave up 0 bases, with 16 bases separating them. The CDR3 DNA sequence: TGCGCCGGTCCTCTAGCCGATACGAACACCGGGGAGCTGTTTTTT. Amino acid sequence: CAGPLADTNTGELFF.

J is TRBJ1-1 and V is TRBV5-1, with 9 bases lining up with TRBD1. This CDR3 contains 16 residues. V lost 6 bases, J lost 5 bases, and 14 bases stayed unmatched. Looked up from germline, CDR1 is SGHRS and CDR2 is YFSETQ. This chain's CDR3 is CASNPGVLQGATEAFF. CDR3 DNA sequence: TGCGCCAGCAACCCGGGGGTACTACAGGGGGCGACTGAAGCTTTCTTT.

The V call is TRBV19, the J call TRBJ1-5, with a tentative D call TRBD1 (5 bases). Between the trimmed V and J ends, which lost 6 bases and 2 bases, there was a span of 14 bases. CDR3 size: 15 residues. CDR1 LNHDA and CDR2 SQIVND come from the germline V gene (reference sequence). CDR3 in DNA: TGTGCCAGTAGCGCCCCGTTGGGGGGCAATCAGCCCCAGCATTTT. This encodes CASSAPLGGNQPQHF.